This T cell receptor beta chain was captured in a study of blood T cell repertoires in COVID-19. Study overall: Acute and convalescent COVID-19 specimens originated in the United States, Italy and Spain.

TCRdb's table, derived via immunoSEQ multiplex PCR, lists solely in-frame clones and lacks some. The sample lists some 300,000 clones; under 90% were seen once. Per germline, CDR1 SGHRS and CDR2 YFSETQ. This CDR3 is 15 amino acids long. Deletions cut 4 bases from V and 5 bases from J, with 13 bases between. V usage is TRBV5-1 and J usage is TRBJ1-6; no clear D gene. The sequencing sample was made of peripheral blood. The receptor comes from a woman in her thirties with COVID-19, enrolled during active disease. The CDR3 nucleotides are TGCGCCAGCAGCAGCAGGCTAGCTGATAATTCACCCCTCCACTTT. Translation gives CASSSRLADNSPLHF.